The 18 T cell receptor beta chains below come from one sample, sequenced in a study of T-cell reconstitution after alpha-beta-depleted transplantation in children. Construction of the TCRbeta library involved unique molecular identifiers. One entry per CDR3 protein, called by TCRdb with MiXCR from the PCR reads. The sample holds just under 250,000 distinct CDR3 sequences, roughly 26% seen once. The source material was PBMCs, sampled before TCRalphabeta/CD19-depleted stem cell transplant. Source of these receptors: a girl aged 2-10 years with Fanconi anemia, due to receive a stem cell transplant.

This clonotype came up many times. This rearrangement joins TRBV20-1 to TRBJ2-1; D is ambiguous. The germline V gene has CDR1 DFQATT and CDR2 SNEGSKA (reference sequence). This CDR3 is 12 amino acids long. With 3 bases removed from V and 2 bases from J, the gap between germline ends came to 5 bases. CDR3 nucleotides: TGCAGTGCTAGTCGGACCTACAATGAGCAGTTCTTC. Translating it yields CSASRTYNEQFF.

The table lists this clonotype with many counts. The J gene is TRBJ2-7, the V gene TRBV27; possibly TRBD2 for D (6 bases). This CDR3 is 13 amino acids long. CDR1 is MNHEY, CDR2 SMNVEV, per germline (reference sequence). V lost 6 bases to trimming and J lost 2 bases, with 11 bases between them. The CDR3 spells CASRGGLAYEQYF. CDR3 bases: TGTGCCAGCAGGGGGGGACTTGCCTACGAGCAGTACTTC.

This clonotype occurred a few times. The gene calls are TRBV20-1 and TRBJ2-7; 8 bases map to TRBD2. The CDR3 extends over 16 amino acids. Germline V gives CDR1 DFQATT, CDR2 SNEGSKA (reference sequence). The V segment lost 6 bases and the J segment 2 bases; nucleotides outside the gene matches: 15. This CDR3 is CSASDGGLAPTYEQYF. DNA for the CDR3: TGCAGTGCCAGTGATGGCGGACTAGCCCCCACCTACGAGCAGTACTTC.

The chain recombines TRBV3-1 with TRBJ2-1; 11 bases are a match to TRBD2. This CDR3 is 14 amino acids long. The V gene's germline CDR1 is LGHDT and CDR2 YNNKEL (reference sequence). V was pared by 1 base and J by 15 bases, with 8 bases of the junction left unmatched. The CDR3 nucleotides read TGTGCCAGCAGCCAAGGAACTAGCGGGGGACGGGGGTTCTTC. It yields the protein CASSQGTSGGRGFF.

This clonotype has ten or more counts. This chain connects TRBV27 to TRBJ1-4, with D uncertain. The V end was cut by 4 bases, the J end by 8 bases, with 11 bases between. Looked up from germline, CDR1 is MNHEY and CDR2 is SMNVEV (reference sequence). CDR3 length equals 13 residues. The DNA for the CDR3 is TGTGCCAGCAGTTCCGACCCTGGAGAAAAACTGTTTTTT. Its translation: CASSSDPGEKLFF. Full variable domain (rest looked up from reference TRBV27 and TRBJ1-4): EAQVTQNPRYLITVTGKKLTVTCSQNMNHEYMSWYRQDPGLGLRQIYYSMNVEVTDKGDVPEGYKVSRKEKRNFPLILESPSPNQTSLYFCASSSDPGEKLFFGSGTQLSVL.

This clonotype came up many times. The chain employs TRBV5-1 and TRBJ2-1; no reliable D call. V dropped 3 bases and J dropped 3 bases, with 10 bases sitting between them. The germline V gene encodes CDR1 SGHRS and CDR2 YFSETQ. This CDR3 comprises 14 residues. The CDR3 nucleotides read TGCGCCAGCAGCTCTCCCGGCGGCTACAATGAGCAGTTCTTC. Amino acids: CASSSPGGYNEQFF.

This clonotype appeared many times. The V gene is TRBV20-1, the J gene TRBJ2-3; D unclear. Trimming took 2 bases from V and 3 from J, leaving 3 bases between them. The CDR3 runs 11 residues. Germline CDR1 is DFQATT and CDR2 is SNEGSKA (reference sequence). The CDR3 nucleotides read TGCAGTGCTAGAAGGACAGATACGCAGTATTTT. It specifies CSARRTDTQYF.

The gene calls are TRBV7-2 and TRBJ2-7; 9 bases match TRBD1. Germline loops: CDR1 SGHTA, CDR2 FQGNSA. The V and J ends lost 6 bases and 4 bases, in that order; junction bases with no gene match: 16. The CDR3 covers 17 residues. The CDR3 coding sequence is TGTGCCAGCAGTGACTACAGGGGGCGAGGTTCCTGGTACGAGCAGTACTTC. Translating it yields CASSDYRGRGSWYEQYF.

The V gene is TRBV18, the J gene TRBJ1-1; D might be TRBD1 (6 bases). V lost 1 base and J 1 base, leaving 16 bases between the germline ends. There are 17 residues in the CDR3. The germline CDR1 and CDR2 sequences are KGHSH and LQKENI. Written as DNA, the CDR3 is TGTGCCAGCTCACCACGAAATGAAGGGGGTGCGAACACTGAAGCTTTCTTT. This sequence encodes CASSPRNEGGANTEAFF.

The chain uses TRBV23-1 and TRBJ2-2; TRBD1 aligns across 11 bases. TRBV23-1 is an ORF for which the function is uncertain. This CDR3 has 17 amino acids. V lost 5 bases, J lost 1 base, and 6 bases stayed unmatched. The CDR3 reads CASSVRDRGWNTGELFF. In DNA form, the CDR3 reads TGCGCCAGCAGTGTCCGGGACAGGGGGTGGAACACCGGGGAGCTGTTTTTT.

This clonotype has at least ten counts. This chain uses TRBV12-3 or TRBV12-4 with TRBJ1-2; D possibly corresponds to TRBD1 (5 bases). This CDR3 contains 14 residues. Trimming stripped 1 base from V and 7 bases from J, with 13 bases between. The CDR3 loop is CASSLVDGAGGYTF. The CDR3 DNA follows: TGTGCCAGCAGTTTAGTAGACGGGGCCGGTGGCTACACCTTC.

This clonotype was seen many times. The rearrangement uses TRBV6-1 and TRBJ2-2, with a possible D match to TRBD2 (5 bases). CDR3 length: 14 residues. Trimming pared 8 bases from V and 0 bases from J, leaving 10 bases between. The germline gives CDR1 MNHNS, CDR2 SASEGT. The chain's CDR3 is CASQSGTNTGELFF. In DNA, the CDR3 is TGTGCCAGCCAAAGCGGTACGAACACCGGGGAGCTGTTTTTT.

This chain connects TRBV20-1 to TRBJ1-5, with 11 bases fitting TRBD1. CDR1 DFQATT and CDR2 SNEGSKA come from the germline V gene (reference sequence). The trim removed 6 bases at V and 3 bases at J, leaving 7 bases unmatched. The CDR3 has 15 amino acids. This CDR3 reads CSAPVGQGVNQPQHF. Written as DNA, the CDR3 is TGCAGTGCCCCGGTGGGACAGGGGGTCAATCAGCCCCAGCATTTT.

The V and J genes are TRBV9 and TRBJ2-7, with 9 bases matching TRBD2. The J segment lost 3 bases and the V segment lost 0 bases, leaving 13 bases of the junction unmatched. Germline loops: CDR1 SGDLS, CDR2 YYNGEE. CDR3 length: 18 residues. The CDR3 region is CASSVAASSGTYYYEQYF. The CDR3 DNA reads as TGTGCCAGCAGCGTAGCTGCGTCTAGCGGGACTTATTACTACGAGCAGTACTTC.

The J gene is TRBJ2-1, the V gene TRBV7-9, with 7 positions matching TRBD2. The trim removed 3 bases at V and 2 bases at J, leaving 4 bases unmatched. The CDR3 contains 15 residues. The germline V gene has CDR1 SEHNR and CDR2 FQNEAQ (reference sequence). In DNA, the CDR3 is TGTGCCAGCAGCTTCGTCAGCGGGGCCTACAATGAGCAGTTCTTC. Protein sequence: CASSFVSGAYNEQFF.

The chain carries TRBV6-2 or TRBV6-3 and TRBJ2-1; 8 bases align to TRBD1. In germline, CDR1 is MNHEY, CDR2 SVGEGT. CDR3 length: 16 residues. J was trimmed by 0 bases and V by 4 bases; bases with no gene match: 5. CDR3 protein: CASSSGTGFSYNEQFF. The CDR3 nucleotides are TGTGCCAGCAGTTCCGGGACAGGCTTCTCCTACAATGAGCAGTTCTTC.

In this sample, this clonotype turned up many times. V is TRBV7-2 and J is TRBJ2-7, with TRBD1 as a possible D gene (6 bases). CDR1 and CDR2 (germline): SGHTA, FQGNSA. CDR3 length: 14 residues. Trimming took 5 bases from V and 3 from J, leaving 14 bases between them. In DNA form, the CDR3 reads TGTGCCAGCAGCCTACAGGGTAGGGACTACGAGCAGTACTTC. Translation gives CASSLQGRDYEQYF.

Many counts were recorded for this clonotype. The rearrangement links TRBV28 to TRBJ2-3; 15 bases align to TRBD2. CDR1 is MDHEN, CDR2 SYDVKM, per germline. The CDR3 spans 17 residues. The J segment lost 2 bases and the V segment lost 5 bases, leaving 5 bases of the junction unmatched. The CDR3 is CASSPWTSGRATDTQYF. The CDR3 DNA reads TGTGCCAGCAGTCCTTGGACTAGCGGGAGGGCCACAGATACGCAGTATTTT.